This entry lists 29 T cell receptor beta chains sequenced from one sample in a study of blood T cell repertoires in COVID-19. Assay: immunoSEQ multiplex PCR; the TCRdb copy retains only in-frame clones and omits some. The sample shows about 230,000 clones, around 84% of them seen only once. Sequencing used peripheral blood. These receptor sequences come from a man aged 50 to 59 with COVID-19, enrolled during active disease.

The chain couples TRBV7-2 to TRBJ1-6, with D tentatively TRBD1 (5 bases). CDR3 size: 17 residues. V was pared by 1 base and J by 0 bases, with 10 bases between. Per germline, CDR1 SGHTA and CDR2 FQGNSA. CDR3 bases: TGTGCCAGCAGCTTAGTCCAGGGTGGCTCCTATAATTCACCCCTCCACTTT. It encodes CASSLVQGGSYNSPLHF. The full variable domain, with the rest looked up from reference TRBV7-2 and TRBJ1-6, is GAGVSQSPSNKVTEKGKDVELRCDPISGHTALYWYRQSLGQGLEFLIYFQGNSAPDKSGLPSDRFSAERTGGSVSTLTIQRTQQEDSAVYLCASSLVQGGSYNSPLHFGNGTRLTVT.

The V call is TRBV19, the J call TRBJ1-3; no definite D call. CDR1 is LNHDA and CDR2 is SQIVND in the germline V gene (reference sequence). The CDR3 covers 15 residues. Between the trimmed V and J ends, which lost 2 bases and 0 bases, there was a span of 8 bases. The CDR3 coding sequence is TGTGCCAGTAGTATACTGGCCGACTCTGGAAACACCATATATTTT. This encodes CASSILADSGNTIYF.

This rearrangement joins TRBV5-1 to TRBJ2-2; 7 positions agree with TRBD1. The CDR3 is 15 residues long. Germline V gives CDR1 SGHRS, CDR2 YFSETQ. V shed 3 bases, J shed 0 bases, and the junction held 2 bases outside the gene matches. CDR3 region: CASSSGTANTGELFF. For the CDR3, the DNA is TGCGCCAGCAGCTCCGGGACAGCGAACACCGGGGAGCTGTTTTTT.

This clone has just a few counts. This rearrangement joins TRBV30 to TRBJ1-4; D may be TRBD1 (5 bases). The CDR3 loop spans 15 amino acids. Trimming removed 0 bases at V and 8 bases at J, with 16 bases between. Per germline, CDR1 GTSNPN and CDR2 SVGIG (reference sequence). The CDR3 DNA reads TGTGCCTGGAGTGTGGGGCAGGGATCTCGGGAAAAACTGTTTTTT. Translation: CAWSVGQGSREKLFF. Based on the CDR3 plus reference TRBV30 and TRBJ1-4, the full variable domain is SQTIHQWPATLVQPVGSPLSLECTVEGTSNPNLYWYRQAAGRGLQLLFYSVGIGQISSEVPQNLSASRPQDRQFILSSKKLLLSDSGFYLCAWSVGQGSREKLFFGSGTQLSVL.

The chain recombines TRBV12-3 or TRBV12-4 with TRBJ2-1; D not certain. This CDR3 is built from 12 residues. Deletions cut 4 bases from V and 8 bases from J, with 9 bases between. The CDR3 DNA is TGTGCCAGCAGTTCCCCCCGAGATGAGCAGTTCTTC. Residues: CASSSPRDEQFF.

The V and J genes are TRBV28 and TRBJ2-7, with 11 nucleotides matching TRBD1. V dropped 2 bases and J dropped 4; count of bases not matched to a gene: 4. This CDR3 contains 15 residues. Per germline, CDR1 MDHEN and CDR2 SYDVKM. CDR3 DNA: TGTGCCAGCAGTTTAATGGGGACAGGGGGTTACGAGCAGTACTTC. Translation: CASSLMGTGGYEQYF.

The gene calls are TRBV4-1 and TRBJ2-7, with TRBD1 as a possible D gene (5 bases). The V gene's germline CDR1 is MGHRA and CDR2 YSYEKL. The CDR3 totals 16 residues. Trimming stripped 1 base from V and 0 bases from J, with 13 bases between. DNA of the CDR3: TGCGCCAGCAGCCAAGTGGCAGGGCAGAGCTCCTACGAGCAGTACTTC. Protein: CASSQVAGQSSYEQYF.

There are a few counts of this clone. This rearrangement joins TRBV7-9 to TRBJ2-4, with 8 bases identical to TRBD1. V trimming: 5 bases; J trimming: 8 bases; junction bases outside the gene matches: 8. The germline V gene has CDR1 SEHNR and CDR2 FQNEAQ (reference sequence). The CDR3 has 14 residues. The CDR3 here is CASSVTGVGDIQYF. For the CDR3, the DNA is TGTGCCAGCAGCGTGACAGGGGTAGGGGACATTCAGTACTTC.

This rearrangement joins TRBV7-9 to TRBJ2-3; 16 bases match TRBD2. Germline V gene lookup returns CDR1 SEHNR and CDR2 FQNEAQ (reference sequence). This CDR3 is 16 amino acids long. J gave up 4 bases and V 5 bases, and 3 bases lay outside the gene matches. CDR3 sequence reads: CASSIGTSGRADTQYF. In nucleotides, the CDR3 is TGTGCCAGCAGCATCGGGACTAGCGGGAGGGCAGATACGCAGTATTTT.

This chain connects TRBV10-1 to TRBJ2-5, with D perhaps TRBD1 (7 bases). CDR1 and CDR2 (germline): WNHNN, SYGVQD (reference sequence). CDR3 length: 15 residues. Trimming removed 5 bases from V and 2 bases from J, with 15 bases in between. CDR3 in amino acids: CASSPGGRLQETQYF. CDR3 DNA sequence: TGCGCCAGCAGTCCAGGGGGGCGATTACAAGAGACCCAGTACTTC.

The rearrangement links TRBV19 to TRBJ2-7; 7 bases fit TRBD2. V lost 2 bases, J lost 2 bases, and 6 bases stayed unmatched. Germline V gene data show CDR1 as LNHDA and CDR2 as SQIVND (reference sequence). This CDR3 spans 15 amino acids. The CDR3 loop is CASSIQGEGTYEQYF. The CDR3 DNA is TGTGCCAGTAGTATACAAGGGGAGGGGACCTACGAGCAGTACTTC.

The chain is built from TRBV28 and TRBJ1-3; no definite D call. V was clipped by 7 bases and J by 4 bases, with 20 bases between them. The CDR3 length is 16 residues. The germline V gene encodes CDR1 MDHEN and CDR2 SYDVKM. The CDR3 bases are TGTGCCAGCACCGCGGGATGGGGAGCTCTCGGAAACACCATATATTTT. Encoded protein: CASTAGWGALGNTIYF.

CDR3 sequence: CASSAGHGALGNTIYF. The CDR3 nucleotides read TGTGCCAGCAGTGCGGGACACGGCGCATTGGGAAACACCATATATTTT. The genes are TRBV2 and TRBJ1-3; a weak D match, TRBD1 (6 bases). V was shortened by 4 bases and J by 4 bases, with 17 bases between the two germline ends. CDR3 size: 16 residues. CDR1 is SNHLY and CDR2 is FYNNEI in the germline V gene.

The CDR3 region is CASSDLRVTEAFF. The CDR3, as DNA: TGTGCCAGCAGTGACTTGAGGGTCACTGAAGCTTTCTTT. The rearrangement uses TRBV6-4 and TRBJ1-1, with D unclear. The CDR3 has 13 amino acids. Germline V gene lookup returns CDR1 MRHNA and CDR2 SNTAGT. V gave up 1 base and J gave up 4 bases, with 7 bases separating them.

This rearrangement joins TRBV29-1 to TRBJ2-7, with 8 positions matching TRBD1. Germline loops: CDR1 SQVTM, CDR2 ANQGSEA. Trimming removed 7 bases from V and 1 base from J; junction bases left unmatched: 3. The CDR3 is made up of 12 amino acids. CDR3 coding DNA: TGCAGCGCTGGACAGGGTTCCTACGAGCAGTACTTC. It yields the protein CSAGQGSYEQYF.

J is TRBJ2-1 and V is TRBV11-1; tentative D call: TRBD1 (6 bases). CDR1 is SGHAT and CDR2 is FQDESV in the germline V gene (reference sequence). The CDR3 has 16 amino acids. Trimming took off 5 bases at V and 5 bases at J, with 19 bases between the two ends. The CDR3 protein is CASSPRGPASDNEQFF. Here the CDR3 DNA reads TGTGCCAGCAGCCCCAGGGGACCGGCCTCTGACAATGAGCAGTTCTTC.

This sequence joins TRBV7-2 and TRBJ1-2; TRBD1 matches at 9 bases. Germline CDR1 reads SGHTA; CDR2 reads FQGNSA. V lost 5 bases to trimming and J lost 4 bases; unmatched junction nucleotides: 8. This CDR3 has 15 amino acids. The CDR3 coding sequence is TGTGCCAGCAGCAACCCGGACAGGGGTGTCTATGGCTACACCTTC. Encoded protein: CASSNPDRGVYGYTF.

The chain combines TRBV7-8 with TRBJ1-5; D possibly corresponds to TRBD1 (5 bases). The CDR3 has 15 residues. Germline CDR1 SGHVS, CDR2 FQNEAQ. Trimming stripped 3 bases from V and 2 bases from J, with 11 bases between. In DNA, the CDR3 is TGTGCCAGCAGCTTCAGTCAGGGTGGCAATCAGCCCCAGCATTTT. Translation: CASSFSQGGNQPQHF.

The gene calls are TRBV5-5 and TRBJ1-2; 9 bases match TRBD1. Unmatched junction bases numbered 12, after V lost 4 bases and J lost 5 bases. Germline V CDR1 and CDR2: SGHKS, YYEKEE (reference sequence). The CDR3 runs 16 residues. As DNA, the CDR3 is TGTGCCAGCAGCGATGAAAACAGGGGGCGAGGGTATGGCTACACCTTC. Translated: CASSDENRGRGYGYTF.

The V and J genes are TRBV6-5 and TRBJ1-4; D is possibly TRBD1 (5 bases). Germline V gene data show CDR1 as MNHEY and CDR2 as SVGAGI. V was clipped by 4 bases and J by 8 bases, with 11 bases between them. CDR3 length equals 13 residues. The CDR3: CASSSQGGEKLFF. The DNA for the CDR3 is TGTGCCAGCAGTTCCCAGGGTGGGGAAAAACTGTTTTTT.

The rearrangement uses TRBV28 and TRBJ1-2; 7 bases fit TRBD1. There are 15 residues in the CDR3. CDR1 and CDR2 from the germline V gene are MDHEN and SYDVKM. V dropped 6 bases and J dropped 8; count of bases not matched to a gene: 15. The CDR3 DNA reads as TGTGCCAGCAGAACCCAAGGGGGCGGTCCGGGCGGCTACACCTTC. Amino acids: CASRTQGGGPGGYTF.

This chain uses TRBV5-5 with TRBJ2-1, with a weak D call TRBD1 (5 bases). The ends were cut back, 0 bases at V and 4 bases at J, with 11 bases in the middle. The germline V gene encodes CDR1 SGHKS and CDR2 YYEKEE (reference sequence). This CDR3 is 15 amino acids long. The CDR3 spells CASSLGPGNYNEQFF. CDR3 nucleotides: TGTGCCAGCAGCTTGGGGCCAGGGAATTACAATGAGCAGTTCTTC.

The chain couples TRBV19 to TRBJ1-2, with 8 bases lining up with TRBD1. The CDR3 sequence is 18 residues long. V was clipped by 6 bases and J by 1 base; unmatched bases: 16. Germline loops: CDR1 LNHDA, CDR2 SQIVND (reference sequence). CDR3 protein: CASSPSTGTGRFNYGYTF. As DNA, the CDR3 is TGTGCCAGTAGCCCCAGTACCGGGACAGGTCGATTTAACTATGGCTACACCTTC.

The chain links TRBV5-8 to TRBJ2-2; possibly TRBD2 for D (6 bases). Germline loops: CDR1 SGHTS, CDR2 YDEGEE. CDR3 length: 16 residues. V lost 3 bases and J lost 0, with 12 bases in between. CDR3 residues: CASSWRGRTNTGELFF. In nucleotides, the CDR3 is TGTGCCAGCAGCTGGAGGGGAAGGACGAACACCGGGGAGCTGTTTTTT.

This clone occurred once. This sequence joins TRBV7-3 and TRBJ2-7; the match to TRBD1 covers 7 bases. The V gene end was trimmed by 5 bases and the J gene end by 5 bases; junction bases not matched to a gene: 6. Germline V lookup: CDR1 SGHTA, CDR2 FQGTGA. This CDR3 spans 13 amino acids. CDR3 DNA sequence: TGTGCCAGCAGCCCGACAGGGTACAACGAGCAGTACTTC. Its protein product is CASSPTGYNEQYF.

The CDR3 reads CASSISGENYGYTF. The CDR3 DNA reads as TGTGCCAGTAGTATATCAGGGGAAAACTATGGCTACACCTTC. The genes are TRBV19 and TRBJ1-2, with D possibly TRBD1 on 6 matching bases. CDR1 and CDR2 from the germline V gene are LNHDA and SQIVND (reference sequence). The CDR3 extends over 14 amino acids. The germline V and J ends were trimmed by 2 bases and 2 bases, with 9 bases remaining between them. Together with reference TRBV19 and TRBJ1-2, the CDR3 gives the full variable domain: DGGITQSPKYLFRKEGQNVTLSCEQNLNHDAMYWYRQDPGQGLRLIYYSQIVNDFQKGDIAEGYSVSREKKESFPLTVTSAQKNPTAFYLCASSISGENYGYTFGSGTRLTVV.

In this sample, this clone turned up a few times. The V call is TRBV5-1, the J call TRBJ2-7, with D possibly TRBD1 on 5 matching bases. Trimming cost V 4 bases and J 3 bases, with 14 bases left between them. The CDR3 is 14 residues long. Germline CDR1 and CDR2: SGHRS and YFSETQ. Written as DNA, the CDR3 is TGCGCCAGCAGCCCATCAGGGCTCGACTACGAGCAGTACTTC. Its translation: CASSPSGLDYEQYF. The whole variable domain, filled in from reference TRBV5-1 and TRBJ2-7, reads KAGVTQTPRYLIKTRGQQVTLSCSPISGHRSVSWYQQTPGQGLQFLFEYFSETQRNKGNFPGRFSGRQFSNSRSEMNVSTLELGDSALYLCASSPSGLDYEQYFGPGTRLTVT.

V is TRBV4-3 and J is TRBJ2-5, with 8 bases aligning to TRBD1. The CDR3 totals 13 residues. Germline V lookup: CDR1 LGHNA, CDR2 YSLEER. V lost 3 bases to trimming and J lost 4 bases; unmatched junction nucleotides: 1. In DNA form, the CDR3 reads TGCGCCAGCAGCCACACAGGGGGAGAGACCCAGTACTTC. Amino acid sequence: CASSHTGGETQYF.

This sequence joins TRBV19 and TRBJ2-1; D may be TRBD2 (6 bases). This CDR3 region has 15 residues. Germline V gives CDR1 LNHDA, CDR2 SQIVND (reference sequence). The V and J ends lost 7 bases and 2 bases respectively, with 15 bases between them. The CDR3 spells CASTDSGFTYNEQFF. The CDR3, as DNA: TGTGCCAGTACTGATAGCGGATTCACCTACAATGAGCAGTTCTTC.